The 25 T cell receptor beta chains reported below all come from one sample, sequenced in a study of blood T cell repertoires in COVID-19. Generated by immunoSEQ multiplex PCR, the TCRdb table keeps only in-frame clones and is missing some. The sample gives some 210,000 clones, under 90% of which show up once; roughly a fifth is in the top ten. The sequenced material came from peripheral blood. These receptors came from a human donor in a cohort sampled during active COVID-19.

The chain employs TRBV7-8 and TRBJ1-5; D is possibly TRBD1 (5 bases). The germline V gene encodes CDR1 SGHVS and CDR2 FQNEAQ. This CDR3 has 14 amino acids. V was cut by 5 bases and J by 11 bases, with 19 bases left in between. In DNA, the CDR3 is TGTGCCAGCAGCCCCACCCGGTCGTCGGGGGCCCAGCATTTT. Residues: CASSPTRSSGAQHF. Combining the CDR3 with reference TRBV7-8 and TRBJ1-5 gives the whole variable domain GAGVSQSPRYKVAKRGQDVALRCDPISGHVSLFWYQQALGQGPEFLTYFQNEAQLDKSGLPSDRFFAERPEGSVSTLKIQRTQQEDSAVYLCASSPTRSSGAQHFGDGTRLSIL.

V and J are TRBV18 and TRBJ1-5; 9 nucleotides align to TRBD1. CDR3 length: 15 residues. J gave up 6 bases and V 4 bases, and 7 bases lay outside the gene matches. Germline CDR1 KGHSH, CDR2 LQKENI. The CDR3 bases are TGTGCCAGCTCACGGACGGGACAGGGAGTTCAGCCCCAGCATTTT. Protein: CASSRTGQGVQPQHF.

This clone has only one observation. The J gene is TRBJ2-1, the V gene TRBV5-1; D uncertain. From germline, CDR1 is SGHRS and CDR2 YFSETQ. The CDR3 is 13 residues long. Trimming took 2 bases from V and 5 from J, leaving 8 bases between them. The CDR3 DNA is TGCGCCAGCAGCTTTGACATCAACAATGAGCAGTTCTTC. Protein: CASSFDINNEQFF. The variable domain in full, with the rest retrieved from reference TRBV5-1 and TRBJ2-1, is KAGVTQTPRYLIKTRGQQVTLSCSPISGHRSVSWYQQTPGQGLQFLFEYFSETQRNKGNFPGRFSGRQFSNSRSEMNVSTLELGDSALYLCASSFDINNEQFFGPGTRLTVL.

The chain recombines TRBV4-1 with TRBJ2-5, with D possibly TRBD2 on 6 matching bases. Germline V gene data show CDR1 as MGHRA and CDR2 as YSYEKL. The CDR3 runs to 15 residues. The V and J ends lost 0 bases and 5 bases respectively, with 13 bases between them. The DNA of the CDR3 is TGCGCCAGCAGCCAAGACCCGGGAGTCAGGGAGACCCAGTACTTC. It is translated as CASSQDPGVRETQYF.

The V gene is TRBV19, the J gene TRBJ2-1; D remains unclear. CDR3 length: 14 amino acids. Germline assignment: CDR1 LNHDA and CDR2 SQIVND (reference sequence). V lost 3 bases and J 0 bases, leaving 6 bases between the germline ends. DNA of the CDR3: TGTGCCAGTAGTATGGCTGGCTCCTACAATGAGCAGTTCTTC. Its protein product is CASSMAGSYNEQFF. Full variable domain (rest looked up from reference TRBV19 and TRBJ2-1): DGGITQSPKYLFRKEGQNVTLSCEQNLNHDAMYWYRQDPGQGLRLIYYSQIVNDFQKGDIAEGYSVSREKKESFPLTVTSAQKNPTAFYLCASSMAGSYNEQFFGPGTRLTVL.

This clone is a singleton in its sample. The chain carries TRBV18 and TRBJ1-5; possibly TRBD1 for D (5 bases). V lost 4 bases, J lost 4 bases, and 8 bases lay in between. The germline V gene has CDR1 KGHSH and CDR2 LQKENI. The CDR3 extends over 13 amino acids. The CDR3 sequence: CASSRQPNQPQHF. CDR3 sequence (DNA): TGTGCCAGCTCACGACAGCCTAATCAGCCCCAGCATTTT.

The chain recombines TRBV20-1 with TRBJ2-3, with 9 bases lining up with TRBD2. The V gene end was trimmed by 3 bases and the J gene end by 4 bases; junction bases not matched to a gene: 5. Germline assignment: CDR1 DFQATT and CDR2 SNEGSKA (reference sequence). The CDR3 loop spans 14 amino acids. The CDR3 sequence: CSASRASGADTQYF. For the CDR3, the DNA is TGCAGTGCTAGTAGGGCTAGCGGGGCAGATACGCAGTATTTT.

The rearrangement joins TRBV20-1 to TRBJ2-5, with 7 bases lining up with TRBD1. Germline lookup yields CDR1 DFQATT and CDR2 SNEGSKA (reference sequence). This CDR3 spans 14 amino acids. V lost 3 bases to trimming and J lost 3 bases; unmatched junction nucleotides: 7. The CDR3 spells CSASGAGGKETQYF. CDR3 DNA sequence: TGCAGTGCTAGTGGGGCAGGGGGAAAAGAGACCCAGTACTTC.

This chain connects TRBV6-5 to TRBJ1-4; 9 nucleotides match TRBD1. The CDR3 contains 14 residues. V shed 6 bases, J shed 8 bases, and the junction held 7 bases outside the gene matches. Per germline, CDR1 MNHEY and CDR2 SVGAGI. DNA of the CDR3: TGTGCCAGCAGCAGGACAGGGGCGAGCGAAAAACTGTTTTTT. Its translation is CASSRTGASEKLFF.

V and J are TRBV19 and TRBJ2-3, with 14 bases that match TRBD2. CDR1 is LNHDA and CDR2 is SQIVND in the germline V gene (reference sequence). The length of the CDR3 is 16 residues. Trimming took 5 bases from V and 4 from J; bases not matched to a gene: 5. DNA of the CDR3: TGTGCCAGTAGTGCCCGACTAGCGGGGGGGGCAGATACGCAGTATTTT. Its protein is CASSARLAGGADTQYF. The full variable domain, with the rest looked up from reference TRBV19 and TRBJ2-3, is DGGITQSPKYLFRKEGQNVTLSCEQNLNHDAMYWYRQDPGQGLRLIYYSQIVNDFQKGDIAEGYSVSREKKESFPLTVTSAQKNPTAFYLCASSARLAGGADTQYFGPGTRLTVL.

The chain recombines TRBV19 with TRBJ2-1, with D possibly being TRBD1 (6 bases). The CDR3 sequence is 17 residues long. Germline V lookup: CDR1 LNHDA, CDR2 SQIVND (reference sequence). V lost 3 bases and J lost 3, with 18 bases in between. Written as DNA, the CDR3 is TGTGCCAGTAGTATGGTCGGTCTGGGGGCCATCTACAATGAGCAGTTCTTC. Translation gives CASSMVGLGAIYNEQFF.

This clone was detected only a few times. The chain links TRBV6-5 to TRBJ2-7; TRBD1 matches 10 bases. The CDR3 extends over 15 amino acids. J lost 0 bases, V lost 4 bases, and 3 bases had no gene match. Germline V gives CDR1 MNHEY, CDR2 SVGAGI. The CDR3 nucleotides read TGTGCCAGCAGTTTGGGACAGGGGCGCTCCTACGAGCAGTACGTC. It yields the protein CASSLGQGRSYEQYV.

The chain combines TRBV15 with TRBJ2-7; 7 bases align to TRBD1. The CDR3 contains 14 residues. Germline CDR1 LNHNV, CDR2 YYDKDF (reference sequence). V shed 3 bases, J shed 0 bases, and the junction held 2 bases outside the gene matches. CDR3 sequence reads: CATSRNRGSYEQYF. As DNA, the CDR3 is TGTGCCACCAGCAGGAACAGGGGCTCCTACGAGCAGTACTTC.

The chain recombines TRBV5-6 with TRBJ1-2; 10 positions agree with TRBD1. The length of the CDR3 is 15 residues. The V segment lost 3 bases and the J segment 8 bases; nucleotides outside the gene matches: 10. Germline CDR1 SGHDT, CDR2 YYEEEE. The CDR3: CASSYPGTGEEGYTF. CDR3 nucleotides: TGTGCCAGCAGCTACCCCGGGACAGGGGAGGAGGGCTACACCTTC.

V usage is TRBV3-1 (or the pseudogene TRBV3-2) and J usage is TRBJ2-5; D call uncertain. Germline-derived CDR1 and CDR2 are LGHDT and YNNKEL (reference sequence). Trimming shortened V by 5 bases and J by 2 bases, and 12 bases separated the two germline ends. There are 14 residues in the CDR3. The CDR3 protein is CASSDSALQETQYF. The CDR3 nucleotides read TGTGCCAGCAGCGACTCAGCGCTGCAAGAGACCCAGTACTTC.

Points on this clone: The same CDR3 can be traced to other DNA sequences in this sample. The chain combines TRBV28 with TRBJ1-2; the match to TRBD1 covers 9 bases. Trimming cost V 6 bases and J 8 bases; bases outside gene matches: 7. The germline gives CDR1 MDHEN, CDR2 SYDVKM. The CDR3 runs to 13 residues. CDR3: CASSLQGARGYTF. In DNA form, the CDR3 reads TGTGCCAGCAGCCTACAGGGGGCAAGAGGCTACACCTTC.

This clone appeared once. The V call is TRBV5-1, the J call TRBJ1-1; 7 bases match TRBD1. The CDR3 spans 14 residues. Trimming at V came to 4 bases and at J to 1 base, leaving 4 bases not matched to a gene. Germline values: CDR1 SGHRS, CDR2 YFSETQ. The DNA of the CDR3 is TGCGCCAGCAGCGCACAGGGGCCGAACACTGAAGCTTTCTTT. Protein: CASSAQGPNTEAFF.

The chain uses TRBV9 and TRBJ2-3; weak D call: TRBD1 (6 bases). Trimming took off 1 base at V and 3 bases at J, with 12 bases between the two ends. The germline CDR1 and CDR2 sequences are SGDLS and YYNGEE. The CDR3 has 15 amino acids. The CDR3 sequence is CASSVSIQGTDTQYF. The CDR3, as DNA: TGTGCCAGCAGCGTATCTATACAGGGAACAGATACGCAGTATTTT.

This chain uses TRBV30 with TRBJ2-1; possibly TRBD2 for D (6 bases). The CDR3 is 14 amino acids. Looked up from germline, CDR1 is GTSNPN and CDR2 is SVGIG (reference sequence). The germline V and J ends were trimmed by 5 bases and 6 bases, with 17 bases remaining between them. The CDR3 DNA reads as TGTGCCTGGGCCCCACTAGCAACTTCCAATGAGCAGTTCTTC. Residues: CAWAPLATSNEQFF.

The rearrangement uses TRBV6-5 and TRBJ2-7, with 11 bases identical to TRBD1. Germline-derived CDR1 and CDR2 are MNHEY and SVGAGI. This CDR3 spans 15 amino acids. V lost 5 bases to trimming and J lost 2 bases; unmatched junction nucleotides: 5. The CDR3 protein is CASSRDRGMAYEQYF. The CDR3 region has the DNA TGTGCCAGCAGTCGGGACAGGGGGATGGCCTACGAGCAGTACTTC.

This clone was picked up one time. This chain links TRBV9 with TRBJ2-3; no firm D call. V lost 2 bases to trimming and J lost 0 bases, with 7 bases between them. Germline assignment: CDR1 SGDLS and CDR2 YYNGEE. The CDR3 sequence is 14 residues long. The CDR3, as DNA: TGTGCCAGCAGCGTTACGGAGAGCACAGATACGCAGTATTTT. This encodes CASSVTESTDTQYF.

The V gene is TRBV7-2, the J gene TRBJ1-1, with 7 nucleotides matching TRBD1. Germline loops: CDR1 SGHTA, CDR2 FQGNSA. Germline trimming cut 5 bases from V and 4 bases from J; bases unmatched to any gene: 7. This CDR3 spans 14 amino acids. The CDR3 DNA follows: TGTGCCAGCAGCATATATCAGGGGGGCACTGAAGCTTTCTTT. Protein sequence: CASSIYQGGTEAFF.

The V and J genes are TRBV2 and TRBJ1-3, with D unclear. Between the trimmed V and J ends, which lost 4 bases and 4 bases, there was a span of 11 bases. The CDR3 sequence is 14 residues long. Germline V gives CDR1 SNHLY, CDR2 FYNNEI. The CDR3 DNA follows: TGTGCCAGCAGTGTCTCGTCCAGGGGAAACACCATATATTTT. The encoded protein is CASSVSSRGNTIYF.

The V gene is TRBV5-1, the J gene TRBJ1-1; the match to TRBD1 covers 7 bases. The CDR3 is 17 residues long. Trimming took 0 bases from V and 0 from J; bases not matched to a gene: 8. Germline loops: CDR1 SGHRS, CDR2 YFSETQ. The CDR3 loop is CASSLGTGSGVNTEAFF. In DNA form, the CDR3 reads TGCGCCAGCAGCTTGGGGACAGGATCGGGCGTGAACACTGAAGCTTTCTTT. Supplemented by reference TRBV5-1 and TRBJ1-1, the full variable domain reads KAGVTQTPRYLIKTRGQQVTLSCSPISGHRSVSWYQQTPGQGLQFLFEYFSETQRNKGNFPGRFSGRQFSNSRSEMNVSTLELGDSALYLCASSLGTGSGVNTEAFFGQGTRLTVV.

With respect to this clone: At one end, the junction sequence differs from germline, possibly due to a read error. The rearrangement uses TRBV5-1 and TRBJ2-6, with D hard to call. Germline lookup yields CDR1 SGHRS and CDR2 YFSETQ. The CDR3 has 15 amino acids. The CDR3 region is CASTLGGSGANVLTF. CDR3 DNA: TGCGCCAGCACCTTGGGCGGCTCTGGGGCCAACGTCCTGACTTTC.